This is a list of T cell receptor beta chains from one sample in a study of OX40 agonist ivuxolimab in advanced cancers. Libraries were prepared by immunoSEQ multiplex PCR; TCRdb keeps only in-frame clonotypes and omits some of them. The sample has about 43,000 clones, more than 75% seen once. The sequencing used CD4+ or CD8+ T cells sorted from blood, collected in a trial of the OX40 agonist ivuxolimab. These receptors were collected from an adult with an advanced solid tumor such as melanoma, head and neck, liver or kidney cancer. Each CDR3 is given with its conserved first and last residue. The order of the fields is V gene, D gene, clone size, J gene, CDR3 DNA, CDR3 protein. D genes are given only for firm matches. Only part of the rows carry a size: once, few, many, or a class if the clone is expanded.

>TRBV19|-|once|TRBJ1-1
TGTGCCAGTAGTATAATGGCAGGGGTCAACACTGAAGCTTTCTTT
CASSIMAGVNTEAFF
>TRBV7-8|TRBD2|-|TRBJ2-1
TGTGCCAGCAGCCAGCCCAGCGGGACTTTCCTCTACAATGAGCAGTTCTTC
CASSQPSGTFLYNEQFF
>TRBV2|-|-|TRBJ1-2
TGTGCCAGCGAACTGAGTGAGGGGCAGGGCGGGAACTATGGCTACACCTTC
CASELSEGQGGNYGYTF
>TRBV5-4|TRBD2|-|TRBJ2-3
TGTGCCAGCAGCTTGGAGGTTTTAGCGGGAGGGGGGGGCGATACGCAGTATTTT
CASSLEVLAGGGGDTQYF
>TRBV14|-|-|TRBJ1-3
TGTGCCAGCAGCCAAGGCAGGGGCTCTGGAAACACCATATATTTT
CASSQGRGSGNTIYF
>TRBV9|-|-|TRBJ1-5
TGTGCCAGCAGCGATGCGAATAGCAATCAGCCCCAGCATTTT
CASSDANSNQPQHF
>TRBV11-3|TRBD2|-|TRBJ2-1
TGTGCCAGCAGCTCAATAGCGGGGGGGCAATACAATGAGCAGTTCTTC
CASSSIAGGQYNEQFF
>TRBV5-1|-|-|TRBJ2-1
TGCGCCAGCAGCCGCCGAGTAAGCTCCTACAATGAGCAGTTCTTC
CASSRRVSSYNEQFF
>TRBV15|TRBD2|once|TRBJ2-3
TGTGCCACCAGCAGACGTGTTAGCGGGGGCCGCACAGATACGCAGTATTTT
CATSRRVSGGRTDTQYF
>TRBV4-3|TRBD1|-|TRBJ2-1
TGCGCCAGCGCCACCGGGACAGGGGGATATGAGCAGTTCTTC
CASATGTGGYEQFF
>TRBV5-6|-|-|TRBJ2-2
TGTGCCAGCCATTGGGGTACCGGGGAGCTGTTTTTT
CASHWGTGELFF